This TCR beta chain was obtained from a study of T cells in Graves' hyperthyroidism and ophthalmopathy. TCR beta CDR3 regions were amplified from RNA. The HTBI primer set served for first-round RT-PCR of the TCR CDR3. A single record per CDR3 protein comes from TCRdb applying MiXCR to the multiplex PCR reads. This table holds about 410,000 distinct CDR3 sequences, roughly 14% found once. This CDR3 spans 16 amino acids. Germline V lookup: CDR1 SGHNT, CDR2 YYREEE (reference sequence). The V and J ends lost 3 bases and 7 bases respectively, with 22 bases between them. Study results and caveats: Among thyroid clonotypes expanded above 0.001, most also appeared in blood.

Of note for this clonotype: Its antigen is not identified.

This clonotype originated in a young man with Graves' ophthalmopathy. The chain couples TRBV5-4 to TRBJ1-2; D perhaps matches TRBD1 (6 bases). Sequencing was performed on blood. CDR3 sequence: CASSWEESGALGGYTF. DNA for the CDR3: TGTGCCAGCAGCTGGGAAGAGTCGGGGGCATTGGGTGGCTACACCTTC.